This TCR delta chain was found in a study of gamma-delta T cells after stem cell transplantation. This CDR3 is 15 amino acids long. The V gene's germline CDR1 is GEAIGNYY and CDR2 EKD. V was shortened by 1 base and J by 6 bases, with 14 bases between the two germline ends. TCRdb ran CATT on the RT-PCR reads. The profile covers about 2,400 delta-chain clones, with roughly 2.5% appearing a single time and approximately 15% taken by the ten largest. This clone was counted only a few times. V and J are TRDV2 and TRDJ2; D may be TRDD3 (5 bases). Sequenced material: gamma-delta T cells. This TCR was recovered from a human donor. It is not recorded whose cells these are; they may come from a transplant donor. This chain's CDR3 is CACDTLLDDSAQLFF. CDR3 bases: TGTGCCTGTGACACTCTACTGGACGATTCAGCACAACTCTTCTTT.